One sample yielded the 20 T cell receptor beta chains listed below, sequenced in a study of blood T cell repertoires in COVID-19 (dated by TCRdb to the early 2020s). Library generation was performed with the immunoSEQ multiplex PCR assay. The immuneACCESS repertoire file appears here via TCRdb, limited to in-frame rearrangements. These files lack a portion of the clones; in checked studies, under half of the deficit traces to unresolved V genes, and the cause of the others is not known. This sample lists some 120,000 clones; 70% to 80% were detected once. Approximately 10% of the sample is taken by the ten largest. The sequenced sample consisted of peripheral blood. These receptors all stem from a human donor in a cohort sampled during active COVID-19.

The table lists this clone with a few counts. This rearrangement joins TRBV2 to TRBJ1-5; tentative D call: TRBD1 (6 bases). The CDR3 runs 13 residues. Germline V CDR1 and CDR2: SNHLY, FYNNEI. V shed 7 bases and J shed 2 bases, with 9 bases lying between them. The CDR3 DNA is TGTGCCAGCACCGCAGGGGGCAATCAGCCCCAGCATTTT. Translated, it gives CASTAGGNQPQHF.

The rearrangement links TRBV11-2 to TRBJ2-5; no clear D. The CDR3 has 13 residues. V was shortened by 3 bases and J by 9 bases, with 14 bases between the two germline ends. Germline CDR1 reads SGHAT; CDR2 reads FQNNGV. CDR3: CASSLSRSAAQYF. The CDR3 bases are TGTGCCAGCAGCTTGAGCCGCTCGGCGGCCCAGTACTTC.

The gene calls are TRBV5-1 and TRBJ2-5; TRBD2 matches at 7 bases. The junction had 7 bases not matched to a gene; V was cut back by 0 bases and J by 2 bases. The CDR3 has 16 amino acids. Germline values: CDR1 SGHRS, CDR2 YFSETQ. The DNA for the CDR3 is TGCGCCAGCAGCTTGGCGGGGGGATCGGGGCAAGAGACCCAGTACTTC. It specifies CASSLAGGSGQETQYF.

This chain joins TRBV6-4 and TRBJ1-4; D gene uncertain. Germline V CDR1 and CDR2: MRHNA, SNTAGT. CDR3 length: 14 amino acids. V lost 4 bases and J lost 8, with 14 bases in between. DNA of the CDR3: TGTGCCAGCAGTGCGTCCCCCGGGGTCGAAAAACTGTTTTTT. Protein: CASSASPGVEKLFF.

The J gene is TRBJ2-7, the V gene TRBV19; 8 bases are a match to TRBD2. Trimming cost V 5 bases and J 2 bases; bases outside gene matches: 8. CDR3 size: 15 residues. Germline CDR1 reads LNHDA; CDR2 reads SQIVND (reference sequence). Written as DNA, the CDR3 is TGTGCCAGTAGTCTTGAACTAGCGGTCCCCTACGAGCAGTACTTC. It codes for CASSLELAVPYEQYF.

The chain uses TRBV5-1 and TRBJ1-2; 11 positions match TRBD1. Losses at the gene ends were 4 bases for V and 4 bases for J; bases not matched to a gene: 6. Germline CDR1 and CDR2: SGHRS and YFSETQ. The CDR3 is 15 amino acids. CDR3 bases: TGCGCCAGCAGCGCGAGAGGGACAGGGGGCTATGGCTACACCTTC. Its translation is CASSARGTGGYGYTF.

This rearrangement joins TRBV5-1 to TRBJ2-7, with TRBD1 matching 10 bases. The CDR3 sequence is 15 residues long. With V trimmed by 4 bases and J by 5 bases, 9 bases remained unmatched. The germline V gene encodes CDR1 SGHRS and CDR2 YFSETQ. Written as DNA, the CDR3 is TGCGCCAGCAGCGCCCGACAGGGGGCCTCTGACGAGCAGTACTTC. Translation gives CASSARQGASDEQYF.

J is TRBJ2-1 and V is TRBV9, with 12 positions matching TRBD2. J gave up 5 bases and V 3 bases, and 3 bases lay outside the gene matches. The CDR3 sequence is 15 residues long. Per germline, CDR1 SGDLS and CDR2 YYNGEE. DNA for the CDR3: TGTGCCAGCAGCGCACTAGCGGGGGGAAACAATGAGCAGTTCTTC. This codes for CASSALAGGNNEQFF.

The chain carries TRBV12-3 or TRBV12-4 and TRBJ1-2; D call uncertain. V lost 3 bases to trimming and J lost 3 bases, with 5 bases between them. The CDR3 sequence is 12 residues long. CDR3 in DNA: TGTGCCAGCAGTTTTGCAGACTATGGCTACACCTTC. It codes for CASSFADYGYTF.

V and J are TRBV7-2 and TRBJ2-5, with 10 bases lining up with TRBD2. The CDR3 has 16 amino acids. CDR1 is SGHTA, CDR2 FQGNSA, per germline. V trimming: 1 base; J trimming: 5 bases; junction bases outside the gene matches: 7. The CDR3 sequence: CASSLGGLASQETQYF. The CDR3 DNA follows: TGTGCCAGCAGCTTAGGGGGACTAGCGTCGCAGGAGACCCAGTACTTC.

The CDR3 coding sequence is TGTGCCAGCAGTGAACAGGGGGTGAGGGGGAAAATGTTTTTT. This gives the protein CASSEQGVRGKMFF. The chain is built from TRBV2 and TRBJ1-4; 7 bases align to TRBD1. With V trimmed by 2 bases and J by 15 bases, 12 bases remained unmatched. The CDR3 runs 14 residues. Germline V lookup: CDR1 SNHLY, CDR2 FYNNEI.

This chain connects TRBV3-1 (or the pseudogene TRBV3-2) to TRBJ2-3; D not resolved. Germline CDR1 reads LGHDT; CDR2 reads YNNKEL (reference sequence). V shed 3 bases and J shed 1 base, with 5 bases lying between them. This CDR3 comprises 13 residues. This CDR3 is CASSHQGTDTQYF. The CDR3 DNA is TGTGCCAGCAGCCATCAGGGCACAGATACGCAGTATTTT.

The J gene is TRBJ2-2, the V gene TRBV15, with D perhaps matching TRBD1 (5 bases). The CDR3 is made up of 16 amino acids. The germline gives CDR1 LNHNV, CDR2 YYDKDF (reference sequence). V was cut by 1 base and J by 0 bases, with 9 bases left in between. Here the CDR3 DNA reads TGTGCCACCAGCAGAGGATTGGGGCCGAACACCGGGGAGCTGTTTTTT. Its translation is CATSRGLGPNTGELFF. Full variable domain (missing parts from reference TRBV15 and TRBJ2-2): DAMVIQNPRYQVTQFGKPVTLSCSQTLNHNVMYWYQQKSSQAPKLLFHYYDKDFNNEADTPDNFQSRRPNTSFCFLDIRSPGLGDTAMYLCATSRGLGPNTGELFFGEGSRLTVL.

The rearrangement uses TRBV11-3 and TRBJ2-1, with 8 bases aligning to TRBD2. CDR1 is SGHNT and CDR2 is YENEEA in the germline V gene. The CDR3 is made up of 14 amino acids. J lost 7 bases, V lost 5 bases, and 7 bases had no gene match. The chain's CDR3 is CASSPAGGGNEQFF. CDR3 nucleotides: TGTGCCAGCAGCCCCGCGGGGGGCGGAAATGAGCAGTTCTTC.

This clone has just a few counts. J is TRBJ2-1 and V is TRBV7-8, with 11 bases matching TRBD2. Germline CDR1 SGHVS, CDR2 FQNEAQ. V shed 2 bases, J shed 4 bases, and the junction held 1 base outside the gene matches. The CDR3 consists of 15 residues. The CDR3 loop is CASSLRLAGYNEQFF. The CDR3 DNA reads as TGTGCCAGCAGCTTAAGACTAGCGGGGTACAATGAGCAGTTCTTC. The full variable domain, rest sourced from reference TRBV7-8 and TRBJ2-1, is GAGVSQSPRYKVAKRGQDVALRCDPISGHVSLFWYQQALGQGPEFLTYFQNEAQLDKSGLPSDRFFAERPEGSVSTLKIQRTQQEDSAVYLCASSLRLAGYNEQFFGPGTRLTVL.

The chain links TRBV19 to TRBJ1-1; 11 bases fit TRBD1. CDR1 is LNHDA and CDR2 is SQIVND in the germline V gene (reference sequence). The CDR3 has 14 amino acids. The J segment lost 7 bases and the V segment lost 6 bases, leaving 7 bases of the junction unmatched. In nucleotides, the CDR3 is TGTGCCAGTAGCTACGGACAGGGGGCTCTTGAAGCTTTCTTT. Translation: CASSYGQGALEAFF.

The V and J genes are TRBV6-6 and TRBJ2-7; 7 nucleotides match TRBD1. Germline CDR1 reads MNHNY; CDR2 reads SVGAGI (reference sequence). V shed 7 bases, J shed 6 bases, and the junction held 12 bases outside the gene matches. The CDR3 is made up of 14 amino acids. The CDR3 DNA sequence: TGTGCCAGCATTCCACGACAGGGCCTCATCGAGCAGTACTTC. Translated, it gives CASIPRQGLIEQYF.

V usage is TRBV10-3 and J usage is TRBJ1-5; no firm D call. CDR1 and CDR2 from the germline V gene are ENHRY and SYGVKD. V lost 3 bases and J lost 7, with 13 bases in between. The CDR3 consists of 14 residues. CDR3 in amino acids: CAISEANGWQPQHF. In DNA form, the CDR3 reads TGTGCCATCAGTGAAGCTAACGGGTGGCAGCCCCAGCATTTT.

This clone was observed a single time. The rearrangement uses TRBV30 and TRBJ2-5; weak D call: TRBD2 (7 bases). The CDR3 is 14 amino acids. Trimming pared 2 bases from V and 4 bases from J, leaving 14 bases between. CDR1 and CDR2 (germline): GTSNPN, SVGIG (reference sequence). In DNA form, the CDR3 reads TGTGCCTGGAGTTGGGGGGGGCTCGGAGAGACCCAGTACTTC. Translated, it gives CAWSWGGLGETQYF.

The CDR3 DNA follows: TGTGCCTGGAGTGTACTTCAGGGGATTAAAGCTGAAGCTTTCTTT. This codes for CAWSVLQGIKAEAFF. The gene calls are TRBV30 and TRBJ1-1, with D tentatively TRBD1 (6 bases). CDR3 length equals 15 residues. The ends were cut back, 0 bases at V and 6 bases at J, with 17 bases in the middle. Germline V CDR1 and CDR2: GTSNPN, SVGIG (reference sequence).